This TCR beta chain originates from a study of cytomegalovirus exposure and HLA in healthy donors. Details on this clone: Its antigen is undetermined.

60 Vbeta and 13 Jbeta primers were used in PCR. Here immunoSEQ multiplex PCR was the method, and the copy in TCRdb shows in-frame clones only, minus some. The sample has under 100,000 clones. Points from the study as a whole: A later analysis linked a missense DCLRE1C variant to TCR beta V- and J-gene trimming. Certain indistinguishable V segments, among them TRBV6-2 and TRBV6-3, were excluded. Solely CMV serostatus was available to characterize immune exposure.

V dropped 8 bases and J dropped 6; count of bases not matched to a gene: 11. The CDR3 is 16 amino acids. Germline lookup yields CDR1 SEHNR and CDR2 FQNEAQ (reference sequence). The gene calls are TRBV7-9 and TRBJ2-3; 13 bases are a match to TRBD2. The sample was PBMCs. The TCR originated in a woman in her 30s in good health and CMV-seronegative. The CDR3 DNA sequence: TGTGCCAGCTCCACCGGACTAGCGGGAGAGGGCGATACGCAGTATTTT. Amino acids: CASSTGLAGEGDTQYF.